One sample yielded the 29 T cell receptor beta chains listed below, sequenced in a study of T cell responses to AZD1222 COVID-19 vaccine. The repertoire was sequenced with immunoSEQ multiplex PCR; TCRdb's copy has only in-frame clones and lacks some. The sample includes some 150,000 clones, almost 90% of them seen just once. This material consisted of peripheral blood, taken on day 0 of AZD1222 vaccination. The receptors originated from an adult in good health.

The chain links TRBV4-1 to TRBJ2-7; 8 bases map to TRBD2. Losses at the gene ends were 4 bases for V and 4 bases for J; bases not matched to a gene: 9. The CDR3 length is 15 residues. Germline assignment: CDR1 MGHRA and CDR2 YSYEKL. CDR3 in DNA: TGCGCCAGCAGCCTCGCCGGGACTAGTGGGTACGAGCAGTACTTC. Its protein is CASSLAGTSGYEQYF.

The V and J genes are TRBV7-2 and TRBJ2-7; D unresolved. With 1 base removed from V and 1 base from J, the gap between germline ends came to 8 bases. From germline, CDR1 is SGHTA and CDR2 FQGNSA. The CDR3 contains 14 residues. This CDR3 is CASSLDALSYEQYF. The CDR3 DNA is TGTGCCAGCAGCTTAGATGCCCTATCCTACGAGCAGTACTTC.

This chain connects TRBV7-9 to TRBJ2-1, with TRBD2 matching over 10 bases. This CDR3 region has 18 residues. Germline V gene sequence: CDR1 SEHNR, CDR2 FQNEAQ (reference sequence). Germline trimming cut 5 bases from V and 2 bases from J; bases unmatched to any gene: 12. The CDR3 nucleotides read TGTGCCAGCAGCAAAGGAAGGCCTCTAGCGGGAGCCTACAATGAGCAGTTCTTC. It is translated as CASSKGRPLAGAYNEQFF.

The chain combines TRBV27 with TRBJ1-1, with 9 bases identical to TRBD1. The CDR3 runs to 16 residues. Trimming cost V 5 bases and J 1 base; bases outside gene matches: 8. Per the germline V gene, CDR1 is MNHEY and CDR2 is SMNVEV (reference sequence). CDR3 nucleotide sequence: TGTGCCAGCAGTCCCGGTGCGGGACAGGGGAACACTGAAGCTTTCTTT. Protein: CASSPGAGQGNTEAFF.

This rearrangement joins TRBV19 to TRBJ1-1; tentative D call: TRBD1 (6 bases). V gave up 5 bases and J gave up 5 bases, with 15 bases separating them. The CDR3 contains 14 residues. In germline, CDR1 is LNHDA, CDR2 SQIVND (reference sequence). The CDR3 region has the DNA TGTGCCAGTAGTCCCACACTACAGGGAACTGAAGCTTTCTTT. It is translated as CASSPTLQGTEAFF.

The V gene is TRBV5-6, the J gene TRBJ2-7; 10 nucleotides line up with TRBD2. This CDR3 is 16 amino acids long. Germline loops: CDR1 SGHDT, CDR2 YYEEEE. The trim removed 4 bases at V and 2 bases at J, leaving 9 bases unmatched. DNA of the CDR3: TGTGCCAGCAGCACCCGACTAGCGGGTGAACCCTACGAGCAGTACTTC. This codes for CASSTRLAGEPYEQYF.

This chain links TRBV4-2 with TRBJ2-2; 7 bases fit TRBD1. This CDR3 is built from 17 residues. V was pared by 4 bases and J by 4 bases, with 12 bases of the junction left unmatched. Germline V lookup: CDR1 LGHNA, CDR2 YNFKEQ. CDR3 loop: CASSLQSGQVITGELFF. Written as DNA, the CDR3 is TGTGCCAGCAGCCTACAGAGCGGACAGGTGATCACCGGGGAGCTGTTTTTT.

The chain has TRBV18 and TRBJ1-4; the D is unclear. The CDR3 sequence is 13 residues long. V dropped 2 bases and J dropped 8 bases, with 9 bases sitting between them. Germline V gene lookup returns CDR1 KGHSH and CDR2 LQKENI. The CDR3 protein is CASSPGVKEKLFF. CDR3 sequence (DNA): TGTGCCAGCTCACCAGGGGTGAAGGAAAAACTGTTTTTT.

The CDR3 DNA sequence: TGCGCCAGCAGCCACCGAGGCCTAAATGAAAAACTGTTTTTT. Its protein is CASSHRGLNEKLFF. The genes are TRBV5-1 and TRBJ1-4; D ambiguous. CDR1 is SGHRS, CDR2 YFSETQ, per germline. The CDR3 extends over 14 amino acids. The V and J ends lost 4 bases and 5 bases respectively, with 12 bases between them.

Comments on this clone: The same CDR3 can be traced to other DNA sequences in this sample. The CDR3 region is CASSPTGWTEAFF. Here the CDR3 DNA reads TGTGCCAGTAGTCCTACAGGTTGGACTGAAGCTTTCTTT. The chain joins TRBV19 to TRBJ1-1; the D gene is possibly TRBD1 (5 bases). The CDR3 has 13 amino acids. Trimming cost V 5 bases and J 5 bases, with 12 bases left between them. Germline values: CDR1 LNHDA, CDR2 SQIVND (reference sequence).

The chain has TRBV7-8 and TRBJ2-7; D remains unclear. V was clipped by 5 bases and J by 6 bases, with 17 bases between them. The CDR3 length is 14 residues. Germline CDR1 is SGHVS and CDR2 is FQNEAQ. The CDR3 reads CASSPRRAPIEQYF. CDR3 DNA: TGTGCCAGCAGCCCCCGAAGAGCTCCGATCGAGCAGTACTTC.

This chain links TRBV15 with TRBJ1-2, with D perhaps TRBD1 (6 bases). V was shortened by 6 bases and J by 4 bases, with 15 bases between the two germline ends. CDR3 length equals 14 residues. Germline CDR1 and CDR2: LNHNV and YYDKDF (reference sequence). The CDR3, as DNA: TGTGCCACCAGGCCGGGGGGGCCGCCCTATGGCTACACCTTC. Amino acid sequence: CATRPGGPPYGYTF.

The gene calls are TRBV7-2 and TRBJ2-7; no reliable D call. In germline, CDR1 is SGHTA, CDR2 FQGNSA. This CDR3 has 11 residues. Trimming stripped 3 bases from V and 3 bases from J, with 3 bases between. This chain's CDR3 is CASSFIYEQYF. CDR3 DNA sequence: TGTGCCAGCAGCTTCATCTACGAGCAGTACTTC.

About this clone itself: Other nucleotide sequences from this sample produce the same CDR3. The DNA for the CDR3 is TGTGCCAGCAGTTACGACAGCAATCAGCCCCAGCATTTT. This translates into CASSYDSNQPQHF. This rearrangement joins TRBV6-5 to TRBJ1-5; D not certain. With 2 bases removed from V and 1 base from J, the gap between germline ends came to 3 bases. The CDR3 is made up of 13 amino acids. Per germline, CDR1 MNHEY and CDR2 SVGAGI.

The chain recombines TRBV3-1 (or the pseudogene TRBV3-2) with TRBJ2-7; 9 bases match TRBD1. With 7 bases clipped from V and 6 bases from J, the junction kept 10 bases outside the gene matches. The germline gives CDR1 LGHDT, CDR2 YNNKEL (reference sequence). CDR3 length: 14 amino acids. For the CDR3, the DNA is TGTGCCAGCACCGCGACAGGGGGAGTAGGCGAGCAGTACTTC. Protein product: CASTATGGVGEQYF.

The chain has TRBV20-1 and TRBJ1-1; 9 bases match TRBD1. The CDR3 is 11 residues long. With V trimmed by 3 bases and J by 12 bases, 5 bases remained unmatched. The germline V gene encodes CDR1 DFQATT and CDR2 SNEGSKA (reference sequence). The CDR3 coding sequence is TGCAGTGCTAGCCGGGACAGGGAGACTTTCTTT. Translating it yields CSASRDRETFF.

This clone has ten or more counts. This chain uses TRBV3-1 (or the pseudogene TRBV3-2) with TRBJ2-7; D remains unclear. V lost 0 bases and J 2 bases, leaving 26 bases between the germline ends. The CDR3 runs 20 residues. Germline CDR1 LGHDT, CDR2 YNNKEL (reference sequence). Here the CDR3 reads CASSQDMIPVLALTPYEQYF. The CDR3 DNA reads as TGTGCCAGCAGCCAAGATATGATACCGGTATTAGCTCTTACCCCCTACGAGCAGTACTTC.

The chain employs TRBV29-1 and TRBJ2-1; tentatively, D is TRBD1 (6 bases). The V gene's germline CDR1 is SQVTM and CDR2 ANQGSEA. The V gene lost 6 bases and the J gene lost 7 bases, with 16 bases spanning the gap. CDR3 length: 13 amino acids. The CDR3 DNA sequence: TGCAGCGTCCAGGGGCCAGAGGGGAATGAGCAGTTCTTC. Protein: CSVQGPEGNEQFF.

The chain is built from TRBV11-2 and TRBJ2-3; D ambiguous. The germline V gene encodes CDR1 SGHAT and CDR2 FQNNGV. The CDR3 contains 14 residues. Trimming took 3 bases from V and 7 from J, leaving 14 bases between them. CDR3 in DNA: TGTGCCAGCAGCTTTTCTCTATGGCCAAATACGCAGTATTTT. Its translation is CASSFSLWPNTQYF.

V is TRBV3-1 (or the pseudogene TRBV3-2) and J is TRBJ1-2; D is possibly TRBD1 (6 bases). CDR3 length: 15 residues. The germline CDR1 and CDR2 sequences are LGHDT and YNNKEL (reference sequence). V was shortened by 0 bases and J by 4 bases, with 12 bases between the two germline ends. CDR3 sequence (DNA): TGTGCCAGCAGCCAAGAGACAGGTTCTAGCTATGGCTACACCTTC. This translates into CASSQETGSSYGYTF.

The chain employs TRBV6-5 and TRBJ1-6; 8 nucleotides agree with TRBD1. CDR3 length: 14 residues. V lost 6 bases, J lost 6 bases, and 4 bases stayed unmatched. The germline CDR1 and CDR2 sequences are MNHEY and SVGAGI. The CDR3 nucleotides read TGTGCCAGCAGACCGGGACAGGCTAATTCACCCCTCCACTTT. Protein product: CASRPGQANSPLHF.

Written as DNA, the CDR3 is TGTGCCAGCAGTTTTCAAACTCAGGGGGAGCAGTACTTC. It encodes CASSFQTQGEQYF. The chain couples TRBV27 to TRBJ2-7; weak D call: TRBD1 (6 bases). Trimming removed 3 bases at V and 7 bases at J, with 13 bases between. This CDR3 has 13 amino acids. In germline, CDR1 is MNHEY, CDR2 SMNVEV (reference sequence).

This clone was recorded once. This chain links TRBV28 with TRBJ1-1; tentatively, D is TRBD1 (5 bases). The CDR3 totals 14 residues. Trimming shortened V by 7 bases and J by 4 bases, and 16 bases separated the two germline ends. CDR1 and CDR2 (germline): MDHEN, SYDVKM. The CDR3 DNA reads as TGTGCCAGCACTACTATCGGGGGTGGCACTGAAGCTTTCTTT. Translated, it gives CASTTIGGGTEAFF.

The CDR3 region has the DNA TGTGCCAGTAGACCTCGGACGGAGAACACTGAAGCTTTCTTT. Protein sequence: CASRPRTENTEAFF. This sequence joins TRBV19 and TRBJ1-1; D is ambiguous. CDR3 length equals 14 residues. The germline CDR1 and CDR2 sequences are LNHDA and SQIVND (reference sequence). V lost 6 bases to trimming and J lost 1 base, with 12 bases between them.

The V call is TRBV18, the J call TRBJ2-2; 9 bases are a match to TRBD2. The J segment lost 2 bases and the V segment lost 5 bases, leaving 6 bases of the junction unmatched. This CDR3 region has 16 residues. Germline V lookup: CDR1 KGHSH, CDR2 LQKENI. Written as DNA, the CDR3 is TGTGCCAGCTCATCCATAGCGGGGGTAAACACCGGGGAGCTGTTTTTT. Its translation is CASSSIAGVNTGELFF.

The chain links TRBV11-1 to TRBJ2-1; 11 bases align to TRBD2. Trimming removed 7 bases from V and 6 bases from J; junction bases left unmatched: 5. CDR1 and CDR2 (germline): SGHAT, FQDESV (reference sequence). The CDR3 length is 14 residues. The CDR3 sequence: CASTATSGANEQFF. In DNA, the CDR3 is TGTGCCAGCACGGCGACTAGCGGGGCCAATGAGCAGTTCTTC.

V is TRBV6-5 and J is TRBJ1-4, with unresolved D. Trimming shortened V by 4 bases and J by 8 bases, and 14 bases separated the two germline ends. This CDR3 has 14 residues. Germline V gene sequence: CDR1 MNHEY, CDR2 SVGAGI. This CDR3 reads CASSSRDKGEKLFF. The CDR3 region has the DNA TGTGCCAGCAGTTCCCGGGATAAAGGCGAAAAACTGTTTTTT.

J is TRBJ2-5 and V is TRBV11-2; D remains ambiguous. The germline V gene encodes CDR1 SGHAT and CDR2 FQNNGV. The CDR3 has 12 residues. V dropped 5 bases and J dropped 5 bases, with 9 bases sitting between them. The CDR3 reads CASSPGAETQYF. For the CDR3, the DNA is TGTGCCAGCAGCCCAGGAGCGGAGACCCAGTACTTC.

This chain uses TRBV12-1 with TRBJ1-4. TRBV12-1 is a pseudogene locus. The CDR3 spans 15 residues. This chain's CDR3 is CASSFYGGTNEKLFF. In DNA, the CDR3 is TGTGCCAGCAGCTTTTACGGCGGCACTAATGAAAAACTGTTTTTT.